The 31 T cell receptor beta chains below come from one sample, sequenced in a study of T cell clones after liver transplantation. This table comes from immunoSEQ multiplex PCR, and its TCRdb copy is limited to in-frame clones, with some not included. Of tens of thousands of clones listed, 92% are singletons. The material was CD4+ T cells from blood, obtained approximately 26 months after liver transplant. The receptors derive from a human patient who received a liver transplant. Part of the T cell pool may stem from the graft donor.

The J gene is TRBJ1-1, the V gene TRBV4-1; D is undetermined. Germline loops: CDR1 MGHRA, CDR2 YSYEKL. V lost 0 bases, J lost 0 bases, and 8 bases lay in between. The CDR3 runs 15 residues. The CDR3 DNA reads TGCGCCAGCAGCCAAGATCCCCCAATGAACACTGAAGCTTTCTTT. Protein product: CASSQDPPMNTEAFF.

J is TRBJ2-5 and V is TRBV4-2; D perhaps matches TRBD1 (6 bases). The length of the CDR3 is 16 residues. Per germline, CDR1 LGHNA and CDR2 YNFKEQ. The V end lost 1 base, the J end lost 5 bases, and 17 bases lay between the germline ends. The DNA for the CDR3 is TGTGCCAGCAGCCAAGTGCCCGCAGGGGCAGGGGAGACCCAGTACTTC. It specifies CASSQVPAGAGETQYF.

The gene calls are TRBV2 and TRBJ1-1; D possibly corresponds to TRBD1 (5 bases). Germline assignment: CDR1 SNHLY and CDR2 FYNNEI. The CDR3 loop spans 14 amino acids. V was pared by 3 bases and J by 3 bases, with 11 bases between. CDR3 nucleotides: TGTGCCAGCAGTGATGAAGGGGAGGACACTGAAGCTTTCTTT. Residues: CASSDEGEDTEAFF.

The V gene is TRBV6-1, the J gene TRBJ2-7; the D gene is possibly TRBD1 (5 bases). Germline V lookup: CDR1 MNHNS, CDR2 SASEGT. Trimming pared 10 bases from V and 3 bases from J, leaving 13 bases between. The CDR3 spans 12 residues. CDR3 DNA sequence: TGTGCCACGATAGGGGTCCACTACGAGCAGTACTTC. Translated, it gives CATIGVHYEQYF.

This clone was found once. The J gene is TRBJ2-2, the V gene TRBV7-6; D tentatively fits TRBD1 or TRBD2 (6 bases each). The germline CDR1 and CDR2 sequences are SGHVS and FNYEAQ. The CDR3 has 16 residues. The V and J ends lost 5 bases and 6 bases respectively, with 19 bases between them. The CDR3 here is CASSLRGVGDAGELFF. In nucleotides, the CDR3 is TGTGCCAGCAGCCTGAGGGGGGTTGGGGACGCCGGGGAGCTGTTTTTT.

The chain carries TRBV6-6 and TRBJ2-2; D call uncertain. CDR3 length: 16 residues. Germline loops: CDR1 MNHNY, CDR2 SVGAGI (reference sequence). Trimming removed 1 base from V and 8 bases from J, with 17 bases in between. CDR3 residues: CASSYFGPRPDGELFF. DNA for the CDR3: TGTGCCAGCAGTTACTTCGGACCCCGACCCGATGGGGAGCTGTTTTTT.

The chain joins TRBV6-1 to TRBJ2-3, with TRBD1 matching 8 bases. This CDR3 region has 14 residues. J was trimmed by 0 bases and V by 7 bases; bases with no gene match: 3. From germline, CDR1 is MNHNS and CDR2 SASEGT. The CDR3 spells CASTRQGSTDTQYF. CDR3 nucleotides: TGTGCCAGCACTCGACAGGGGAGCACAGATACGCAGTATTTT.

CDR3 loop: CASSFDAGGRTGELFF. DNA for the CDR3: TGTGCCAGCAGCTTTGATGCAGGGGGCAGAACCGGGGAGCTGTTTTTT. V and J are TRBV13 and TRBJ2-2; 8 bases line up with TRBD1. The germline gives CDR1 PRHDT, CDR2 FYEKMQ (reference sequence). V lost 3 bases and J lost 5; bases outside the gene matches: 8. The CDR3 has 16 amino acids. The full variable domain, completed using reference TRBV13 and TRBJ2-2, is AAGVIQSPRHLIKEKRETATLKCYPIPRHDTVYWYQQGPGQDPQFLISFYEKMQSDKGSIPDRFSAQQFSDYHSELNMSSLELGDSALYFCASSFDAGGRTGELFFGEGSRLTVL.

The V call is TRBV6-5, the J call TRBJ2-3; D is uncertain. V lost 4 bases, J lost 4 bases, and 9 bases lay in between. Germline V lookup: CDR1 MNHEY, CDR2 SVGAGI. The CDR3 consists of 13 residues. The CDR3 loop reads CASSSLEADTQYF. CDR3 sequence (DNA): TGTGCCAGCAGTTCCCTCGAGGCAGATACGCAGTATTTT.

The chain links TRBV4-3 to TRBJ2-3, with 12 bases lining up with TRBD2. CDR3 length equals 15 residues. V shed 4 bases, J shed 5 bases, and the junction held 4 bases outside the gene matches. Germline V CDR1 and CDR2: LGHNA, YSLEER. CDR3 in amino acids: CASSRTTSGGDTQYF. The CDR3 DNA follows: TGCGCCAGCAGCCGAACGACTAGCGGGGGAGATACGCAGTATTTT.

The chain joins TRBV4-1 to TRBJ2-1; possibly TRBD2 for D (5 bases). The CDR3 sequence is 14 residues long. The V end lost 0 bases, the J end lost 7 bases, and 10 bases lay between the germline ends. Germline V gene sequence: CDR1 MGHRA, CDR2 YSYEKL. Here the CDR3 reads CASSQDPSRNEQFF. Here the CDR3 DNA reads TGCGCCAGCAGCCAAGACCCTAGCAGAAATGAGCAGTTCTTC.

The J gene is TRBJ2-3, the V gene TRBV6-1; D uncertain. The CDR3 is 13 residues long. V was cut by 1 base and J by 11 bases, with 13 bases left in between. Germline CDR1 and CDR2: MNHNS and SASEGT. In DNA form, the CDR3 reads TGTGCCAGCAGTGAAGTGAGAATCGATGGGCAGTATTTT. Amino acid sequence: CASSEVRIDGQYF.

This clone was seen just once. The V gene is TRBV4-1, the J gene TRBJ1-2, with a tentative D call TRBD1 (6 bases). The V gene lost 6 bases and the J gene lost 0 bases, with 8 bases spanning the gap. The germline CDR1 and CDR2 sequences are MGHRA and YSYEKL. The CDR3 loop spans 13 amino acids. The CDR3 region is CASSRTANYGYTF. In DNA form, the CDR3 reads TGCGCCAGCAGTAGGACAGCTAACTATGGCTACACCTTC.

The CDR3 DNA reads TGTGCCAGCAGCTTAGGTGTTCCGAATGAGCAGTTCTTC. Translation: CASSLGVPNEQFF. The chain combines TRBV7-3 with TRBJ2-1, with D uncertain. Germline V gene lookup returns CDR1 SGHTA and CDR2 FQGTGA. Trimming took 2 bases from V and 7 from J, leaving 9 bases between them. The CDR3 covers 13 residues. The full variable domain, completed using reference TRBV7-3 and TRBJ2-1, is GAGVSQTPSNKVTEKGKYVELRCDPISGHTALYWYRQSLGQGPEFLIYFQGTGAADDSGLPNDRFFAVRPEGSVSTLKIQRTERGDSAVYLCASSLGVPNEQFFGPGTRLTVL.

The CDR3 DNA sequence: TGTGCCAGCAGCTTGGGGGGTTTCTTGGGGAACGAGCAGTACTTC. Its translation is CASSLGGFLGNEQYF. This chain links TRBV5-4 with TRBJ2-7; D is undetermined. V shed 0 bases and J shed 5 bases, with 15 bases lying between them. The CDR3 totals 15 residues. Germline-derived CDR1 and CDR2 are SGHNT and YYREEE (reference sequence).

A single count supports this clone. The gene calls are TRBV12-5 and TRBJ2-5; a weak D match, TRBD1 (6 bases). This CDR3 contains 17 residues. Germline V gene data show CDR1 as LGHNT and CDR2 as FRNRAP. The V end lost 6 bases, the J end lost 5 bases, and 25 bases lay between the germline ends. CDR3 sequence (DNA): TGTGCTAGTGGAGCAAGAACCGGACAGCACCGTCCTGAGACCCAGTACTTC. Encoded protein: CASGARTGQHRPETQYF.

This chain links TRBV6-5 with TRBJ1-2; 9 nucleotides align to TRBD1. The CDR3 length is 15 residues. CDR1 is MNHEY, CDR2 SVGAGI, per germline. V lost 6 bases to trimming and J lost 8 bases; unmatched junction nucleotides: 13. The DNA of the CDR3 is TGTGCCAGCAGACCCTCCGGGACAGGGCAGGTCGGCTACACCTTC. It translates to CASRPSGTGQVGYTF.

This clone was counted once. V and J are TRBV5-1 and TRBJ2-7, with 10 bases that match TRBD1. CDR3 length: 15 amino acids. V was pared by 2 bases and J by 3 bases, with 5 bases of the junction left unmatched. Germline V gene data show CDR1 as SGHRS and CDR2 as YFSETQ. CDR3 DNA: TGCGCCAGCAGCTTCGGGACAGGGGAACTCTACGAGCAGTACTTC. Translation: CASSFGTGELYEQYF.

The DNA for the CDR3 is TGTGCCAGCAGCCTCAGGAGGGGGGAGACCCAGTACTTC. Its protein is CASSLRRGETQYF. The V and J genes are TRBV27 and TRBJ2-5; D may match TRBD1 or TRBD2 (6 bases each). Germline CDR1 and CDR2: MNHEY and SMNVEV (reference sequence). Trimming stripped 6 bases from V and 5 bases from J, with 13 bases between. The CDR3 is 13 residues long.

The chain joins TRBV5-8 to TRBJ1-2; TRBD1 aligns across 9 bases. CDR1 is SGHTS, CDR2 YDEGEE, per germline. This CDR3 is built from 14 residues. Losses at the gene ends were 5 bases for V and 3 bases for J; bases not matched to a gene: 5. CDR3 DNA: TGTGCCAGCAGAAACCGGGACAGGGACTATGGCTACACCTTC. Translating gives CASRNRDRDYGYTF.

This rearrangement joins TRBV27 to TRBJ2-7, with TRBD2 matching 13 bases. The CDR3 has 17 amino acids. V was pared by 6 bases and J by 0 bases, with 8 bases of the junction left unmatched. The V gene's germline CDR1 is MNHEY and CDR2 SMNVEV (reference sequence). CDR3 protein: CASSTPGLAGSSYEQYF. As DNA, the CDR3 is TGTGCCAGCAGCACACCGGGACTAGCGGGAAGCTCCTACGAGCAGTACTTC.

The V and J genes are TRBV5-1 and TRBJ2-2; D gene unclear. CDR1 is SGHRS, CDR2 YFSETQ, per germline. The CDR3 spans 15 residues. Trimming took 1 base from V and 2 from J, leaving 9 bases between them. The CDR3 loop is CASSLSGLNTGELFF. The CDR3 DNA sequence: TGCGCCAGCAGCTTGTCGGGTCTTAACACCGGGGAGCTGTTTTTT.

This clone has just a few counts. This rearrangement joins TRBV15 to TRBJ1-4; D gene unclear. CDR1 and CDR2 (germline): LNHNV, YYDKDF (reference sequence). The CDR3 runs 16 residues. Trimming pared 1 base from V and 0 bases from J, leaving 9 bases between. CDR3 in amino acids: CATSRASLATNEKLFF. CDR3 in DNA: TGTGCCACCAGCAGAGCGAGTTTGGCAACTAATGAAAAACTGTTTTTT.

In this sample, this clone turned up a few times. The chain has TRBV6-1 and TRBJ1-1, with D perhaps TRBD1 (6 bases). Germline V gene lookup returns CDR1 MNHNS and CDR2 SASEGT. The germline V and J ends were trimmed by 0 bases and 5 bases, with 19 bases remaining between them. The CDR3 contains 17 residues. The CDR3 nucleotides read TGTGCCAGCAGTGAAGCGCTTCTGGGACTAGGGGGGACTGAAGCTTTCTTT. Translated, it gives CASSEALLGLGGTEAFF.

About this clone itself: A junction boundary mismatches the germline segment, possibly from a read error. This chain's CDR3 is CASSRTEEAQYF. CDR3 sequence (DNA): TGTGCCAGCAGCCGGACAGAAGAGGCCCAGTACTTC. The chain joins TRBV5-4 to TRBJ2-5; D might be TRBD1 (6 bases). Germline V gene data show CDR1 as SGHNT and CDR2 as YYREEE (reference sequence). This CDR3 region has 12 residues.

This clone was detected only once. V gene TRBV2 combines with J gene TRBJ2-4, with D unclear. The CDR3 totals 16 residues. Trimming removed 6 bases from V and 0 bases from J, with 15 bases in between. Germline V CDR1 and CDR2: SNHLY, FYNNEI. The CDR3 loop is CASRETQDLAKNIQYF. The CDR3 DNA reads as TGTGCCAGCAGGGAGACCCAGGACCTAGCCAAAAACATTCAGTACTTC.

In this sample, this clone turned up a few times. The rearrangement uses TRBV14 and TRBJ2-1; 8 positions agree with TRBD2. Germline loops: CDR1 SGHDN, CDR2 FVKESK. CDR3 size: 16 residues. J was trimmed by 5 bases and V by 1 base; bases with no gene match: 7. DNA for the CDR3: TGTGCCAGCAGCCAAGTCGAGCGGGAGTTCCACAATGAGCAGTTCTTC. Translation: CASSQVEREFHNEQFF.

The rearrangement links TRBV29-1 to TRBJ2-7, with 7 positions matching TRBD1. The CDR3 totals 12 residues. The J segment lost 6 bases and the V segment lost 6 bases, leaving 8 bases of the junction unmatched. The germline V gene encodes CDR1 SQVTM and CDR2 ANQGSEA. This CDR3 is CSVENRGSEQYF. In DNA form, the CDR3 reads TGCAGCGTGGAGAACAGGGGAAGCGAGCAGTACTTC.

The rearrangement links TRBV19 to TRBJ2-7; maybe TRBD2 (6 bases). This CDR3 region has 13 residues. Per the germline V gene, CDR1 is LNHDA and CDR2 is SQIVND (reference sequence). V dropped 4 bases and J dropped 3 bases, with 10 bases sitting between them. For the CDR3, the DNA is TGTGCCAGTAGTACCCCCGGGGGCTACGAGCAGTACTTC. This sequence encodes CASSTPGGYEQYF.

CDR3 loop: CASSFGTGNQPQHF. The CDR3 DNA reads as TGTGCCAGCAGCTTCGGGACAGGCAATCAGCCCCAGCATTTT. The V gene is TRBV9, the J gene TRBJ1-5; TRBD1 matches 7 bases. Germline trimming cut 4 bases from V and 2 bases from J; bases unmatched to any gene: 3. The CDR3 is made up of 14 amino acids. Germline V gene lookup returns CDR1 SGDLS and CDR2 YYNGEE.

The chain combines TRBV7-9 with TRBJ1-3; no firm D call. V was cut by 5 bases and J by 6 bases, with 11 bases left in between. Germline V gives CDR1 SEHNR, CDR2 FQNEAQ (reference sequence). The CDR3 sequence is 13 residues long. The CDR3 bases are TGTGCCAGCAGCCTCCCATCTTCAAACACCATATATTTT. Protein product: CASSLPSSNTIYF.